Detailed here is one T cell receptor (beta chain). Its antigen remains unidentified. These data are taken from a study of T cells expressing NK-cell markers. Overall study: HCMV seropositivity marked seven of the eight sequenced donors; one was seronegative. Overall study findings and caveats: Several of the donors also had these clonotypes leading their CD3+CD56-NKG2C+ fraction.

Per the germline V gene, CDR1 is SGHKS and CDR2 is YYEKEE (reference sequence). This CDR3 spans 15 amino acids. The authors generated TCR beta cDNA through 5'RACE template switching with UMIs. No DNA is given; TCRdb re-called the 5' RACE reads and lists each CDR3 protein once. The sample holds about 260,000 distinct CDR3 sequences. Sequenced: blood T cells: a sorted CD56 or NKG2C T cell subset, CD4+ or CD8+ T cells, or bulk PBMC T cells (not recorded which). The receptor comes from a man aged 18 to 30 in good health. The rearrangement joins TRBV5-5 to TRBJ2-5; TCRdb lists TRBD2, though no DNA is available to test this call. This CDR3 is CASSYGTTYQETQYF.